A single sample is the source of the 7 T cell receptor beta chains below, sequenced in a study of T cell responses to AZD1222 COVID-19 vaccine. Method: immunoSEQ multiplex PCR; TCRdb's copy keeps in-frame clones and lacks some. The sample records 130,000 or so clones, 80% to 95% being singletons. Sequencing was performed on peripheral blood, taken 28 days after the second AZD1222 dose. Receptors were obtained from an adult who received the AZD1222 COVID-19 vaccine.

This clone was observed a single time. The chain employs TRBV28 and TRBJ1-5; TRBD1 is a possible D gene (5 bases). V was cut by 6 bases and J by 5 bases, with 17 bases left in between. Germline lookup yields CDR1 MDHEN and CDR2 SYDVKM. This CDR3 has 15 residues. The CDR3 here is CASRAGRIPDQPQHF. CDR3 bases: TGTGCCAGCAGAGCGGGACGGATACCGGATCAGCCCCAGCATTTT.

The chain is built from TRBV10-3 and TRBJ1-6; D is uncertain. Trimming cost V 7 bases and J 8 bases, with 12 bases left between them. CDR1 is ENHRY, CDR2 SYGVKD, per germline. The CDR3 sequence is 13 residues long. The CDR3 DNA reads TGTGCCATCAAGGTGCAACGGGATTCACCCCTCCACTTT. It codes for CAIKVQRDSPLHF.

The V call is TRBV14, the J call TRBJ1-4; TRBD1 matches at 8 bases. This CDR3 comprises 16 residues. Germline V lookup: CDR1 SGHDN, CDR2 FVKESK. V shed 4 bases and J 8 bases; nucleotides not matched to a gene: 12. The CDR3 protein is CASSPRRAGGAEKLFF. DNA for the CDR3: TGTGCCAGCAGCCCCAGGAGGGCAGGGGGCGCCGAAAAACTGTTTTTT.

The V call is TRBV7-2, the J call TRBJ1-5; 9 bases align to TRBD1. V dropped 6 bases and J dropped 7; count of bases not matched to a gene: 7. The CDR3 is made up of 14 amino acids. CDR1 is SGHTA, CDR2 FQGNSA, per germline. CDR3 DNA sequence: TGTGCCAGCAGTAATGGACAGGGGTCCCAGCCCCAGCATTTT. As protein: CASSNGQGSQPQHF.

The chain combines TRBV7-3 with TRBJ2-3, with 7 bases identical to TRBD2. CDR3 size: 15 residues. CDR1 is SGHTA and CDR2 is FQGTGA in the germline V gene. V lost 5 bases and J lost 4; bases outside the gene matches: 9. The CDR3 DNA is TGTGCCAGCAGCCCCAGCGGGGACCCTCCAGATACGCAGTATTTT. This sequence encodes CASSPSGDPPDTQYF.

The chain recombines TRBV18 with TRBJ1-1, with 7 bases fitting TRBD1. V lost 3 bases to trimming and J lost 1 base; unmatched junction nucleotides: 8. There are 16 residues in the CDR3. Germline CDR1 reads KGHSH; CDR2 reads LQKENI. CDR3 sequence (DNA): TGTGCCAGCTCACCCAGGGGGGCCGGGCAGAACACTGAAGCTTTCTTT. Translating it yields CASSPRGAGQNTEAFF.

The CDR3 reads CASSLSGGAAYNEQFF. DNA of the CDR3: TGTGCCAGCAGCCTTAGCGGGGGGGCGGCCTACAATGAGCAGTTCTTC. The chain has TRBV9 and TRBJ2-1, with 11 bases fitting TRBD2. V dropped 4 bases and J dropped 2; count of bases not matched to a gene: 5. This CDR3 contains 16 residues. Germline CDR1 SGDLS, CDR2 YYNGEE.